The T cell receptor beta chain under discussion was sequenced for a study of beta chain features in type 1 diabetes. Trimming took off 3 bases at V and 3 bases at J, with 10 bases between the two ends. The CDR3 spans 13 residues. Germline CDR1 and CDR2: SGHNT and YYREEE (reference sequence). Expressed TCRB transcripts were sequenced because the isolated RNA had all been reverse transcribed beforehand. Measured with immunoSEQ multiplex PCR; TCRdb has only the in-frame clones, and not every one. Among about 270,000 clones, about 14% were seen once, and the ten largest hold around 0.026%. The receptor was derived from a middle-aged woman in good health. Specimen: naive CD4+ T cells from blood. The genes are TRBV5-4 and TRBJ2-7; D might be TRBD2 (5 bases). The CDR3 nucleotides are TGTGCCAGCAGCTCGCGGGCCCACTACGAGCAGTACTTC. Its protein product is CASSSRAHYEQYF.